Shown below are 7 T cell receptor beta chains from a single sample sequenced in a study of cytomegalovirus exposure and HLA in healthy donors. A multiplex PCR was run with 60 Vbeta primers and 13 Jbeta primers. The data were produced by immunoSEQ multiplex PCR, yet TCRdb's version contains in-frame clones alone and is incomplete. This sample has over 150,000 clones, with roughly 87% found just once. The material sequenced was PBMCs. These receptors came from a girl under two years old in good health and CMV-seronegative.

V usage is TRBV30 and J usage is TRBJ2-2; 8 nucleotides agree with TRBD2. This CDR3 spans 16 amino acids. Germline V CDR1 and CDR2: GTSNPN, SVGIG (reference sequence). V lost 3 bases and J lost 6; bases outside the gene matches: 12. CDR3 in amino acids: CAWRARTSMIAGELFF. CDR3 sequence (DNA): TGTGCCTGGAGAGCCCGGACTAGCATGATCGCCGGGGAGCTGTTTTTT.

The genes are TRBV25-1 and TRBJ1-2; D call uncertain. The CDR3 consists of 18 residues. The ends were cut back, 1 base at V and 0 bases at J, with 18 bases in the middle. Per germline, CDR1 MGHDK and CDR2 SYGVNS. This chain's CDR3 is CASSESGRAKRANYGYTF. The CDR3, as DNA: TGTGCCAGCAGTGAATCGGGTAGGGCGAAGAGGGCTAACTATGGCTACACCTTC.

The chain joins TRBV6-1 to TRBJ2-7, with 9 bases matching TRBD1. Germline V gene data show CDR1 as MNHNS and CDR2 as SASEGT. The CDR3 has 14 residues. The junction had 3 bases not matched to a gene; V was cut back by 4 bases and J by 2 bases. In DNA, the CDR3 is TGTGCCAGCAGTGGCGGGACAGGGCCCTACGAGCAGTACTTC. Amino acid sequence: CASSGGTGPYEQYF.

The chain has TRBV9 and TRBJ1-3; D might be TRBD1 (5 bases). Trimming took off 0 bases at V and 5 bases at J, with 15 bases between the two ends. The germline gives CDR1 SGDLS, CDR2 YYNGEE. This CDR3 has 16 residues. The CDR3 bases are TGTGCCAGCAGCGTAGGAGACAGTGCCTTTCGAAACACCATATATTTT. Translation gives CASSVGDSAFRNTIYF.

The chain uses TRBV14 and TRBJ1-2; 8 positions match TRBD1. Germline V gives CDR1 SGHDN, CDR2 FVKESK. With 4 bases clipped from V and 0 bases from J, the junction kept 7 bases outside the gene matches. This CDR3 has 16 amino acids. For the CDR3, the DNA is TGTGCCAGCAGCCCCACCGGGACAGGAGCTAACTATGGCTACACCTTC. It is translated as CASSPTGTGANYGYTF.

The chain is built from TRBV30 and TRBJ2-3; D may be TRBD1 (6 bases). This CDR3 region has 15 residues. Trimming took off 2 bases at V and 4 bases at J, with 16 bases between the two ends. CDR1 is GTSNPN and CDR2 is SVGIG in the germline V gene (reference sequence). CDR3 protein: CAWSWGQSVADTQYF. Written as DNA, the CDR3 is TGTGCCTGGAGTTGGGGGCAATCGGTAGCAGATACGCAGTATTTT.

Comment on this clone: This sample also contains other DNA sequences that code for the same CDR3. V is TRBV5-1 and J is TRBJ1-3; TRBD1 might be the D (6 bases). The CDR3 extends over 14 amino acids. V was trimmed by 2 bases and J by 0 bases, leaving 6 bases between them. CDR1 SGHRS and CDR2 YFSETQ come from the germline V gene. CDR3 coding DNA: TGCGCCAGCAGCTTAGGGGGCTCTGGAAACACCATATATTTT. It is translated as CASSLGGSGNTIYF.